This passage covers 12 T cell receptor beta chains from one sample sequenced in a study of blood T cell repertoires in COVID-19. Some clones are missing from TCRdb's copy, which holds only in-frame ones; the method was immunoSEQ multiplex PCR. Of nearly 50,000 clones listed, around 88% are singletons. Sequenced material: peripheral blood. The receptor set was obtained from a woman aged 55-69 years with acute or convalescent COVID-19.

This chain joins TRBV19 and TRBJ1-2; 7 nucleotides match TRBD1. The CDR3 totals 14 residues. In germline, CDR1 is LNHDA, CDR2 SQIVND (reference sequence). J lost 4 bases, V lost 8 bases, and 10 bases had no gene match. CDR3 loop: CASHRQGRAYGYTF. The CDR3 nucleotides are TGTGCCAGTCATAGACAGGGCCGAGCCTATGGCTACACCTTC.

This rearrangement joins TRBV2 to TRBJ2-2; the match to TRBD2 covers 10 bases. The CDR3 runs to 15 residues. In germline, CDR1 is SNHLY, CDR2 FYNNEI. After removal of 7 bases from V and 6 bases from J, the junction contained 8 bases not matched to a gene. CDR3 amino acids: CASKEREGPSGELFF. The CDR3 nucleotides are TGTGCCAGCAAAGAGCGGGAGGGCCCCTCCGGGGAGCTGTTTTTT.

The J gene is TRBJ2-7, the V gene TRBV3-1 (or the pseudogene TRBV3-2); possible D gene TRBD2, 7 bases. There are 12 residues in the CDR3. Trimming pared 4 bases from V and 7 bases from J, leaving 11 bases between. Germline CDR1 LGHDT, CDR2 YNNKEL (reference sequence). The CDR3 DNA reads as TGTGCCAGCAGCCGAGGGGGGGTAGAGCAGTACTTC. Translated, it gives CASSRGGVEQYF.

Concerning this clone: One junction end disagrees with the germline gene, perhaps due to a read error. The V gene is TRBV27, the J gene TRBJ1-2; 8 bases are shared with TRBD1. The CDR3 extends over 14 amino acids. CDR1 and CDR2 (germline): MNHEY, SMNVEV (reference sequence). For the CDR3, the DNA is TGTGCCAGCAGTGCCAGGGGGCGCGGGGTTCCGACCTTCTTC. Translated, it gives CASSARGRGVPTFF.

The chain has TRBV29-1 and TRBJ1-4; TRBD1 agrees at 7 bases. V lost 7 bases, J lost 10 bases, and 12 bases stayed unmatched. Germline V CDR1 and CDR2: SQVTM, ANQGSEA. This CDR3 contains 13 residues. The CDR3 coding sequence is TGCAGCGCAGGACAGTCTACAGGGGTAAAACTGTTTTTT. Encoded protein: CSAGQSTGVKLFF.

V usage is TRBV28 and J usage is TRBJ2-1; 8 bases match TRBD1. Germline lookup yields CDR1 MDHEN and CDR2 SYDVKM. Trimming cost V 4 bases and J 2 bases; bases outside gene matches: 7. CDR3 length equals 16 residues. CDR3 in amino acids: CASSSRTGQTYNEQFF. The DNA of the CDR3 is TGTGCCAGCAGTTCGAGGACAGGGCAGACCTACAATGAGCAGTTCTTC.

J is TRBJ1-1 and V is TRBV13; D is undetermined. V was cut by 8 bases and J by 10 bases, with 17 bases left in between. The CDR3 totals 12 residues. Germline V gene sequence: CDR1 PRHDT, CDR2 FYEKMQ (reference sequence). The CDR3 nucleotides are TGTGCCAGCGCGGCGGAGGGTCGACGAGCTTTCTTT. Translating gives CASAAEGRRAFF. The variable domain in full, completed from reference TRBV13 and TRBJ1-1, reads AAGVIQSPRHLIKEKRETATLKCYPIPRHDTVYWYQQGPGQDPQFLISFYEKMQSDKGSIPDRFSAQQFSDYHSELNMSSLELGDSALYFCASAAEGRRAFFGQGTRLTVV.

This chain links TRBV27 with TRBJ2-2; 7 bases match TRBD1. Germline lookup yields CDR1 MNHEY and CDR2 SMNVEV (reference sequence). With V trimmed by 6 bases and J by 6 bases, 10 bases remained unmatched. The CDR3 length is 15 residues. CDR3 sequence (DNA): TGTGCCAGCAGGTCACAGGGGATGGTGGCCGGGGAGCTGTTTTTT. Amino acids: CASRSQGMVAGELFF.

This clone has just a few counts. The chain uses TRBV11-1 and TRBJ1-1; TRBD1 aligns across 7 bases. V trimming: 5 bases; J trimming: 1 base; junction bases outside the gene matches: 7. CDR1 is SGHAT and CDR2 is FQDESV in the germline V gene (reference sequence). This CDR3 has 15 residues. The CDR3 DNA reads TGTGCCAGCAGCCTATCACCAGGGGGGAACACTGAAGCTTTCTTT. Translated, it gives CASSLSPGGNTEAFF. The whole variable domain, remainder taken from reference TRBV11-1 and TRBJ1-1, is EAEVAQSPRYKITEKSQAVAFWCDPISGHATLYWYRQILGQGPELLVQFQDESVVDDSQLPKDRFSAERLKGVDSTLKIQPAELGDSAMYLCASSLSPGGNTEAFFGQGTRLTVV.

This clone has just one count. The rearrangement uses TRBV28 and TRBJ2-1; TRBD2 matches 8 bases. This CDR3 has 14 amino acids. CDR1 is MDHEN, CDR2 SYDVKM, per germline. The trim removed 10 bases at V and 7 bases at J, leaving 12 bases unmatched. CDR3 in DNA: TGTGCCACCTTGGGGTCGGGACTAGTAAATGAGCAGTTCTTC. This codes for CATLGSGLVNEQFF. Using reference TRBV28 and TRBJ2-1 for the parts outside the CDR3, the full variable domain is DVKVTQSSRYLVKRTGEKVFLECVQDMDHENMFWYRQDPGLGLRLIYFSYDVKMKEKGDIPEGYSVSREKKERFSLILESASTNQTSMYLCATLGSGLVNEQFFGPGTRLTVL.

The chain uses TRBV6-5 and TRBJ1-6, with a weak D call TRBD1 (5 bases). The V gene's germline CDR1 is MNHEY and CDR2 SVGAGI. Trimming left V 2 bases short and J 4 bases short, with 12 bases between. The CDR3 has 16 amino acids. CDR3 sequence (DNA): TGTGCCAGCAGTTACAACGCGCGACAGTATAATTCACCCCTCCACTTT. The encoded protein is CASSYNARQYNSPLHF.

This clone was seen just once. The V gene is TRBV9, the J gene TRBJ2-1; 11 bases map to TRBD2. After removal of 6 bases from V and 5 bases from J, the junction contained 10 bases not matched to a gene. Germline V CDR1 and CDR2: SGDLS, YYNGEE. This CDR3 is 16 amino acids long. The CDR3 spells CASTSGTSGRDNEQFF. The CDR3 DNA is TGTGCCAGCACTTCAGGCACTAGCGGGAGAGACAATGAGCAGTTCTTC.